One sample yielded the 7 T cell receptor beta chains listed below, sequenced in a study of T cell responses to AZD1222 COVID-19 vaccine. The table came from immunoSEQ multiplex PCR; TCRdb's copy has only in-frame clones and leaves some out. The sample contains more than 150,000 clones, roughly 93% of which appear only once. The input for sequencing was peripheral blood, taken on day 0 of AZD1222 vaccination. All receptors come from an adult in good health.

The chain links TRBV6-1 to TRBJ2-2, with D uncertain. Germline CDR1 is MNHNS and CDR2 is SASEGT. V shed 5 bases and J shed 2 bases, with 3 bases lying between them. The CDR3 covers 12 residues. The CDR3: CASSSNTGELFF. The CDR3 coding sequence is TGTGCCAGCAGTTCAAACACCGGGGAGCTGTTTTTT.

CDR3: CASSTPTSGQSYEQYF. CDR3 coding DNA: TGTGCCAGCAGCACGCCCACTAGCGGCCAATCCTACGAGCAGTACTTC. J is TRBJ2-7 and V is TRBV28, with TRBD2 matching over 8 bases. The CDR3 is made up of 16 amino acids. V dropped 6 bases and J dropped 1; count of bases not matched to a gene: 11. CDR1 and CDR2 from the germline V gene are MDHEN and SYDVKM. Full variable domain (remainder filled in from reference TRBV28 and TRBJ2-7): DVKVTQSSRYLVKRTGEKVFLECVQDMDHENMFWYRQDPGLGLRLIYFSYDVKMKEKGDIPEGYSVSREKKERFSLILESASTNQTSMYLCASSTPTSGQSYEQYFGPGTRLTVT.

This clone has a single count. The DNA for the CDR3 is TGTGCCAGCAGCCCCCGGGGTGCGTCTAGCGGGTTGTACAATGAGCAGTTCTTC. Its translation is CASSPRGASSGLYNEQFF. The chain employs TRBV5-5 and TRBJ2-1; TRBD2 matches at 8 bases. There are 18 residues in the CDR3. Per the germline V gene, CDR1 is SGHKS and CDR2 is YYEKEE (reference sequence). V shed 4 bases, J shed 4 bases, and the junction held 16 bases outside the gene matches.

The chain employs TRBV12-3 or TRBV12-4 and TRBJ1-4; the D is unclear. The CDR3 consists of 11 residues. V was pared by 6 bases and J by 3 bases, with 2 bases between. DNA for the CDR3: TGTGCCAGCAGCCCTAATGAAAAACTGTTTTTT. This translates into CASSPNEKLFF.

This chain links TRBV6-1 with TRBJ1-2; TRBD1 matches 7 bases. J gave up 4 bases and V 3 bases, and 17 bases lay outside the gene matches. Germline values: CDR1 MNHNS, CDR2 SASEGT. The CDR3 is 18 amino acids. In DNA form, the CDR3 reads TGTGCCAGCAGTGATAGGTCGGGACAGCTCTTAAGGGTCTATGGCTACACCTTC. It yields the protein CASSDRSGQLLRVYGYTF.

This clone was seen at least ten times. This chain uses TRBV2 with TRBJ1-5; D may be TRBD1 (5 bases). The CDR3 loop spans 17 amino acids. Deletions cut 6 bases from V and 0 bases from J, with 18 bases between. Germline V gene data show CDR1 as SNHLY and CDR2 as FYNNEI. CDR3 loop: CASRGRSAAYSNQPQHF. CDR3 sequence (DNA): TGTGCCAGCAGGGGACGTTCGGCAGCTTATAGCAATCAGCCCCAGCATTTT.

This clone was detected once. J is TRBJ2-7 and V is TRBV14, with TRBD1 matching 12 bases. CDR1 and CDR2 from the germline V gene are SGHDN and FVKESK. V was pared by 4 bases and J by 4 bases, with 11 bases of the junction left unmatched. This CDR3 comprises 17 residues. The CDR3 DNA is TGTGCCAGCAGCCGAAGATTGGGACAGGGGGCAGGGTACGAGCAGTACTTC. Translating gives CASSRRLGQGAGYEQYF. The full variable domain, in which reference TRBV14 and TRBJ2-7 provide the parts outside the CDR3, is EAGVTQFPSHSVIEKGQTVTLRCDPISGHDNLYWYRRVMGKEIKFLLHFVKESKQDESGMPNNRFLAERTGGTYSTLKVQPAELEDSGVYFCASSRRLGQGAGYEQYFGPGTRLTVT.